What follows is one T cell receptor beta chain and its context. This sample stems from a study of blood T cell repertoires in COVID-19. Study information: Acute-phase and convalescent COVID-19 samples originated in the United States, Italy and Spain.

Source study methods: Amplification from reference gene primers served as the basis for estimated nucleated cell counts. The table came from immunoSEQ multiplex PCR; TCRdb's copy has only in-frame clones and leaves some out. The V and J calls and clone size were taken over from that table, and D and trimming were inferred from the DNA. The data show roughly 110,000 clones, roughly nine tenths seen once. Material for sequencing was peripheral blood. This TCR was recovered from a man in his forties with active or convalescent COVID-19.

CDR3 amino acids: CASSPPGTGVRANYGYTF. CDR3 bases: TGTGCCAGCAGTCCCCCAGGGACAGGGGTTCGTGCTAACTATGGCTACACCTTC. This chain uses TRBV28 with TRBJ1-2, with 10 bases that match TRBD1. The V and J ends lost 5 bases and 0 bases, in that order; junction bases with no gene match: 12. The CDR3 totals 18 residues. Germline V gene sequence: CDR1 MDHEN, CDR2 SYDVKM.